Each of the 15 T cell receptor beta chains below was sequenced from the same sample in a study of cytomegalovirus exposure and HLA in healthy donors. Primers: 60 Vbeta forward and 13 Jbeta reverse. Clones were read by immunoSEQ multiplex PCR, and TCRdb kept only the in-frame ones, dropping some. The sample lists 100,000 to 150,000 clones, 74% occurring once. The specimen was PBMCs. The receptors here all came from a woman aged 45-65 years in good health and CMV-seropositive.

The CDR3 sequence: CASSMGQGTQYF. The CDR3, as DNA: TGTGCCAGCAGCATGGGACAGGGTACGCAGTATTTT. The rearrangement joins TRBV11-3 to TRBJ2-3; 9 bases align to TRBD1. Germline V gives CDR1 SGHNT, CDR2 YENEEA. This CDR3 comprises 12 residues. With 5 bases clipped from V and 8 bases from J, the junction kept 2 bases outside the gene matches.

This clone was observed a single time. The rearrangement uses TRBV29-1 and TRBJ1-2, with a tentative D call TRBD1 (5 bases). V was cut by 4 bases and J by 5 bases, with 14 bases left in between. Germline CDR1 reads SQVTM; CDR2 reads ANQGSEA. This CDR3 is 13 amino acids long. CDR3 in DNA: TGCAGCGTTGGGGAGGGGACCCTATATGGCTACACCTTC. It is translated as CSVGEGTLYGYTF. Full variable domain (missing parts from reference TRBV29-1 and TRBJ1-2): SAVISQKPSRDICQRGTSLTIQCQVDSQVTMMFWYRQQPGQSLTLIATANQGSEATYESGFVIDKFPISRPNLTFSTLTVSNMSPEDSSIYLCSVGEGTLYGYTFGSGTRLTVV.

This clone was observed a few times. The gene calls are TRBV4-1 and TRBJ1-3; perhaps TRBD1 as D (6 bases). V lost 1 base and J lost 4, with 14 bases in between. The CDR3 length is 16 residues. Germline CDR1 reads MGHRA; CDR2 reads YSYEKL. As DNA, the CDR3 is TGCGCCAGCAGCCAAGTGGGGCAGGGGAGAGGAAACACCATATATTTT. It is translated as CASSQVGQGRGNTIYF.

The chain links TRBV14 to TRBJ2-3; D call uncertain. The length of the CDR3 is 13 residues. V was trimmed by 4 bases and J by 6 bases, leaving 11 bases between them. Germline CDR1 SGHDN, CDR2 FVKESK. The CDR3 DNA reads TGTGCCAGCAGCCGTCCCCCCCAGGATACGCAGTATTTT. This encodes CASSRPPQDTQYF.

The chain employs TRBV5-5 and TRBJ1-1; no clear D. V lost 2 bases and J lost 4, with 12 bases in between. Germline CDR1 reads SGHKS; CDR2 reads YYEKEE (reference sequence). This CDR3 spans 14 amino acids. The CDR3 region is CASSLEPGVTEAFF. CDR3 DNA: TGTGCCAGCAGCTTAGAACCGGGAGTCACTGAAGCTTTCTTT.

The rearrangement uses TRBV5-8 and TRBJ1-5; TRBD1 might be the D (6 bases). Looked up from germline, CDR1 is SGHTS and CDR2 is YDEGEE. Trimming cost V 0 bases and J 2 bases, with 9 bases left between them. There are 15 residues in the CDR3. This CDR3 reads CASSLAAGGNQPQHF. Written as DNA, the CDR3 is TGTGCCAGCAGCTTGGCCGCAGGGGGCAATCAGCCCCAGCATTTT.

This chain links TRBV25-1 with TRBJ2-5; a possible D gene is TRBD1 (6 bases). The CDR3 has 14 residues. V was trimmed by 7 bases and J by 5 bases, leaving 17 bases between them. CDR1 is MGHDK, CDR2 SYGVNS, per germline. As DNA, the CDR3 is TGTGCCAGCACGGGCAGGGACATTGGGGAGACCCAGTACTTC. The encoded protein is CASTGRDIGETQYF.

The V call is TRBV5-1, the J call TRBJ1-6; 7 nucleotides line up with TRBD1. Germline CDR1 is SGHRS and CDR2 is YFSETQ. Unmatched junction bases numbered 5, after V lost 4 bases and J lost 4 bases. This CDR3 has 15 amino acids. The CDR3, as DNA: TGCGCCAGCAGCCCCCGACAGGGATATAATTCACCCCTCCACTTT. This translates into CASSPRQGYNSPLHF.

This sequence joins TRBV27 and TRBJ2-1, with unresolved D. The CDR3 contains 11 residues. V lost 3 bases to trimming and J lost 7 bases, with 4 bases between them. Germline values: CDR1 MNHEY, CDR2 SMNVEV (reference sequence). CDR3 sequence: CASSLRNEQFF. The CDR3 DNA reads as TGTGCCAGCAGTTTGAGGAATGAGCAGTTCTTC.

This clone was observed once. The chain couples TRBV2 to TRBJ1-3; 9 bases fit TRBD1. The CDR3 contains 17 residues. Germline-derived CDR1 and CDR2 are SNHLY and FYNNEI. The J segment lost 0 bases and the V segment lost 4 bases, leaving 7 bases of the junction unmatched. This CDR3 is CASSAGTGISSGNTIYF. CDR3 DNA: TGTGCCAGCAGTGCCGGGACAGGGATTAGCTCTGGAAACACCATATATTTT.

CDR3 residues: CASSEDGGSNYEQYF. The DNA of the CDR3 is TGTGCCAGCAGTGAAGACGGGGGAAGTAACTACGAGCAGTACTTC. The chain recombines TRBV6-1 with TRBJ2-7, with a weak D call TRBD2 (6 bases). Germline values: CDR1 MNHNS, CDR2 SASEGT. V lost 1 base and J lost 3, with 13 bases in between. This CDR3 is 15 amino acids long.

V gene TRBV4-2 combines with J gene TRBJ2-1, with TRBD2 matching over 11 bases. Germline loops: CDR1 LGHNA, CDR2 YNFKEQ. The CDR3 length is 16 residues. J was trimmed by 4 bases and V by 1 base; bases with no gene match: 3. CDR3 region: CASSQGGTSGYNEQFF. The CDR3 DNA reads TGTGCCAGCAGCCAAGGGGGGACTAGCGGATACAATGAGCAGTTCTTC.

This chain links TRBV11-3 with TRBJ2-7; 9 bases agree with TRBD1. Germline V gives CDR1 SGHNT, CDR2 YENEEA. The CDR3 length is 16 residues. Trimming removed 5 bases from V and 7 bases from J; junction bases left unmatched: 15. CDR3: CASSRRRGQGSGEQYF. The CDR3 bases are TGTGCCAGCAGCCGCCGGCGCGGACAGGGGTCGGGGGAGCAGTACTTC.

This chain links TRBV6-6 with TRBJ2-7, with D possibly matching TRBD2 (6 bases). The CDR3 totals 12 residues. Deletions cut 5 bases from V and 3 bases from J, with 8 bases between. Germline V gene lookup returns CDR1 MNHNY and CDR2 SVGAGI (reference sequence). DNA of the CDR3: TGTGCCAGCAGTGCGGAGGGCTACGAGCAGTACTTC. Protein product: CASSAEGYEQYF.

In nucleotides, the CDR3 is TGTGCCAGCAGTTACTCGTCCCTAGGGGGTGTGAAGCTGTTTTTT. This gives the protein CASSYSSLGGVKLFF. The rearrangement uses TRBV6-5 and TRBJ2-2, with a possible D match to TRBD1 (6 bases). CDR1 and CDR2 (germline): MNHEY, SVGAGI. The CDR3 has 15 residues. V was trimmed by 0 bases and J by 12 bases, leaving 17 bases between them.